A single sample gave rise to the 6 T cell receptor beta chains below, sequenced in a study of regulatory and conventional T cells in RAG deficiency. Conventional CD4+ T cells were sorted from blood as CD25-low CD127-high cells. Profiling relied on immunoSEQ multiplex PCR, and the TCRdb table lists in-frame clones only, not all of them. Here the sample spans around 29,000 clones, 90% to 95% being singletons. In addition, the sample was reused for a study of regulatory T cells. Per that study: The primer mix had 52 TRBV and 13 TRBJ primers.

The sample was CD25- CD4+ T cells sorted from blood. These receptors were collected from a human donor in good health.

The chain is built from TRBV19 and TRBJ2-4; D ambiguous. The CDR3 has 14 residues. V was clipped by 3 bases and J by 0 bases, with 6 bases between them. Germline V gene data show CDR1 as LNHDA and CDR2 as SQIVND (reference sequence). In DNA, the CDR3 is TGTGCCAGTAGTATGGAGCCAGCCAAAAACATTCAGTACTTC. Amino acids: CASSMEPAKNIQYF.

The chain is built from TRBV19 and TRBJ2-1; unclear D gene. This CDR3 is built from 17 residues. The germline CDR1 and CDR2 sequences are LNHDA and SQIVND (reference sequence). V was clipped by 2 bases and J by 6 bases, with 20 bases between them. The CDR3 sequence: CASSIQARIARINEQFF. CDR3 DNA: TGTGCCAGTAGTATACAGGCGCGTATCGCCCGGATCAATGAGCAGTTCTTC.

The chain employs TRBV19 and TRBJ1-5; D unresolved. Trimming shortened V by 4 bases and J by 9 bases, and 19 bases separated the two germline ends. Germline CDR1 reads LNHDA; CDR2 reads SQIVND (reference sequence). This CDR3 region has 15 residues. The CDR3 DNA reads TGTGCCAGTAGTACCCTTCCCGGAGCAACTTGGCCCCAGCATTTT. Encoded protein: CASSTLPGATWPQHF.

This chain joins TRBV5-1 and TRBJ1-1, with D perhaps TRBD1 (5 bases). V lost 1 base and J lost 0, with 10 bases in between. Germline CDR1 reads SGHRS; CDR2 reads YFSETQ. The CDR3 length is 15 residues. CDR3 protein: CASSLSGHMNTEAFF. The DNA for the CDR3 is TGCGCCAGCAGCTTGTCAGGGCACATGAACACTGAAGCTTTCTTT. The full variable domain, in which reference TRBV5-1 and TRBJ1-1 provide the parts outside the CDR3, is KAGVTQTPRYLIKTRGQQVTLSCSPISGHRSVSWYQQTPGQGLQFLFEYFSETQRNKGNFPGRFSGRQFSNSRSEMNVSTLELGDSALYLCASSLSGHMNTEAFFGQGTRLTVV.

CDR3 sequence reads: CAITRTGNTYEQYF. CDR3 DNA sequence: TGTGCCATCACCCGGACAGGGAACACCTACGAGCAGTACTTC. The V call is TRBV10-3, the J call TRBJ2-7; 8 bases align to TRBD1. V was pared by 7 bases and J by 2 bases, with 7 bases of the junction left unmatched. The CDR3 has 14 amino acids. Germline-derived CDR1 and CDR2 are ENHRY and SYGVKD.

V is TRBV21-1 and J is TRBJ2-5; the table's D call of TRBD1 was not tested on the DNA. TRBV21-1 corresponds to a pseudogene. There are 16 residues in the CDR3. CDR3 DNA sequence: TGTGCCAGCAGCAAAGCAATCCCAGGGTACCAAGAGACCCAGTACTTC. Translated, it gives CASSKAIPGYQETQYF.